Listed below are T cell receptor beta chains from one sample, sequenced in a study of technical replicates of blood from a few donors. The protocol was immunoSEQ multiplex PCR, while the TCRdb copy is restricted to in-frame clones and leaves out a portion. The sample lists around 13,000 clones, roughly 77% occurring once. The sample taken for sequencing was PBMCs. The origin of the receptors is a human donor in good health. Each CDR3 is given with its conserved first and last residue. The order of the fields is V gene, D gene, clone size, J gene, CDR3 protein, CDR3 DNA. The D gene is left open where the match is weak. Expanded clones are given a class, and other clones once, few, many or no size at all.

v_call: TRBV27; d_call: TRBD2; clone_size: .; j_call: TRBJ2-7; cdr3_aa: CASSRLAGASSYEQYF; cdr3_nt: TGTGCCAGCAGTAGACTAGCGGGAGCGAGCTCCTACGAGCAGTACTTC
v_call: TRBV5-1; d_call: .; clone_size: .; j_call: TRBJ1-3; cdr3_aa: CASSLAGGNTIYF; cdr3_nt: TGCGCCAGCAGCTTGGCCGGGGGAAACACCATATATTTT
v_call: TRBV6-6; d_call: .; clone_size: .; j_call: TRBJ2-1; cdr3_aa: CASSNLAFEQFF; cdr3_nt: TGTGCCAGCAGTAATCTAGCCTTTGAGCAGTTCTTC
v_call: TRBV19; d_call: TRBD1; clone_size: .; j_call: TRBJ2-7; cdr3_aa: CASSFRQGNNEQYF; cdr3_nt: TGTGCCAGTAGTTTCCGACAGGGAAACAACGAGCAGTACTTC
v_call: TRBV18; d_call: .; clone_size: .; j_call: TRBJ2-2; cdr3_aa: CASSPIQAGGGELFF; cdr3_nt: TGTGCCAGCTCACCAATACAGGCAGGCGGAGGGGAGCTGTTTTTT
v_call: TRBV5-1; d_call: .; clone_size: .; j_call: TRBJ2-7; cdr3_aa: CASSARRGSDEQYF; cdr3_nt: TGCGCCAGCAGCGCGCGTAGGGGTTCCGACGAGCAGTACTTC
v_call: TRBV27; d_call: TRBD1; clone_size: once; j_call: TRBJ1-1; cdr3_aa: CASSLRLGDREFRYTEAFF; cdr3_nt: TGTGCCAGCAGTTTAAGGTTAGGTGACAGGGAATTTCGGTACACTGAAGCTTTCTTT
v_call: TRBV7-9; d_call: TRBD2; clone_size: .; j_call: TRBJ2-1; cdr3_aa: CASSLSGSSYNEQFF; cdr3_nt: TGTGCCAGCAGCCTTAGCGGGAGCTCCTACAATGAGCAGTTCTTC
v_call: TRBV27; d_call: .; clone_size: .; j_call: TRBJ2-7; cdr3_aa: CASSLSRDYEQYF; cdr3_nt: TGTGCCAGCAGTTTATCTCGGGATTACGAGCAGTACTTC
v_call: TRBV5-1; d_call: TRBD1; clone_size: .; j_call: TRBJ2-1; cdr3_aa: CASSGTGGSSYNEQFF; cdr3_nt: TGCGCCAGCAGCGGCACAGGGGGAAGCTCCTACAATGAGCAGTTCTTC
v_call: TRBV7-3; d_call: TRBD2; clone_size: .; j_call: TRBJ2-7; cdr3_aa: CASSLRGTSGRADEQYF; cdr3_nt: TGTGCCAGCAGCTTAAGGGGGACTAGCGGGAGGGCTGACGAGCAGTACTTC
v_call: TRBV5-1; d_call: TRBD2; clone_size: .; j_call: TRBJ2-5; cdr3_aa: CASSLVGGLAEGETQYF; cdr3_nt: TGCGCCAGCAGCTTGGTAGGCGGACTAGCTGAAGGAGAGACCCAGTACTTC
v_call: TRBV28; d_call: .; clone_size: .; j_call: TRBJ1-5; cdr3_aa: CASSTGEPQHF; cdr3_nt: TGTGCCAGCAGCACCGGTGAGCCCCAGCATTTT
v_call: TRBV13; d_call: TRBD1; clone_size: .; j_call: TRBJ1-5; cdr3_aa: CASSLRDSLQPQHF; cdr3_nt: TGTGCCAGCAGCCTTAGGGACAGTCTACAGCCCCAGCATTTT
v_call: TRBV2; d_call: .; clone_size: .; j_call: TRBJ2-7; cdr3_aa: CASSPDSSYEQYF; cdr3_nt: TGTGCCAGCAGCCCCGACAGTTCCTACGAGCAGTACTTC
v_call: TRBV6-1; d_call: .; clone_size: .; j_call: TRBJ1-4; cdr3_aa: CASSASGNRNEKLFF; cdr3_nt: TGTGCCAGCAGTGCCTCAGGGAATCGGAATGAAAAACTGTTTTTT
v_call: TRBV19; d_call: .; clone_size: .; j_call: TRBJ1-2; cdr3_aa: CASNGGSILYTF; cdr3_nt: TGTGCCAGTAATGGGGGCTCCATCTTATACACCTTC